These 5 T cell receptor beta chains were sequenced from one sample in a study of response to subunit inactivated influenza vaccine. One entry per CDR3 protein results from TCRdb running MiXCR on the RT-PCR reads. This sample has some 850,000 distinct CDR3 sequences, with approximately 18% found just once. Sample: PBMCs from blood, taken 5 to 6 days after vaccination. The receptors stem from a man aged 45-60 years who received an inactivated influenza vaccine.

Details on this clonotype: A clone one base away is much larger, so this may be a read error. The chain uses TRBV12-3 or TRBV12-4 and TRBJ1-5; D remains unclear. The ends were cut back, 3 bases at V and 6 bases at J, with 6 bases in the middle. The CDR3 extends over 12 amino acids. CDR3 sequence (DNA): TGTGCCAGCAGTTTCGCCGGTCAGCCCCAGCATTTT. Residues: CASSFAGQPQHF.

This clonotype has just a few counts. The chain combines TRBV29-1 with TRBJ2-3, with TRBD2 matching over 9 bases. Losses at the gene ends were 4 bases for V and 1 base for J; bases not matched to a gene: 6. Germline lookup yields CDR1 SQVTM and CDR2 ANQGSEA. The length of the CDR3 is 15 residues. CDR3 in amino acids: CSVAPIAGGTDTQYF. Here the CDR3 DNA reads TGCAGCGTTGCCCCTATAGCGGGGGGCACAGATACGCAGTATTTT.

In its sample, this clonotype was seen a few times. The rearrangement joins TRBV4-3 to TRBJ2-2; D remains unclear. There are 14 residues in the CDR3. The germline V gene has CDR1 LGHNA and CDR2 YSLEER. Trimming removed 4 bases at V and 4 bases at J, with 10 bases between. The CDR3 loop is CASSPEPITGELFF. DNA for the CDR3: TGCGCCAGCAGCCCGGAGCCTATCACCGGGGAGCTGTTTTTT.

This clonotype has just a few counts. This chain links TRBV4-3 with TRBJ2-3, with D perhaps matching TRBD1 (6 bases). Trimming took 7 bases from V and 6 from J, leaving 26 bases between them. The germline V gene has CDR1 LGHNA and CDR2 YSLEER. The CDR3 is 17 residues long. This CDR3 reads CASNPAVTGLPRDTQYF. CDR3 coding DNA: TGCGCCAGCAACCCTGCGGTGACAGGACTCCCCCGGGATACGCAGTATTTT.

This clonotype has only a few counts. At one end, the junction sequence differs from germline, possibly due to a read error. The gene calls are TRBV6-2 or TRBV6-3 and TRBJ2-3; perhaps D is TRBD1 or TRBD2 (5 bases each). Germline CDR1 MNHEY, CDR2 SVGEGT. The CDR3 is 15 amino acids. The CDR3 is CASSPSGAGTDMQYF. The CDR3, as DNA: TGTGCCAGCAGTCCTAGTGGGGCGGGCACAGATATGCAGTATTTT.